This TCR beta chain was documented in a study of T cells in Graves' hyperthyroidism and ophthalmopathy. This clonotype was recorded a few times. The length of the CDR3 is 14 residues. CDR1 and CDR2 (germline): DFQATT, SNEGSKA (reference sequence). The germline V and J ends were trimmed by 3 bases and 1 base, with 12 bases remaining between them. TCR beta CDR3 region amplification was performed from RNA transcripts. HTBI primers were employed in a first-round RT-PCR of the TCR CDR3. TCRdb re-analysed the multiplex PCR reads in MiXCR, keeping a single row per CDR3 protein. The data contain approximately 740,000 distinct CDR3 sequences, about 14% of them singletons.

This clonotype was sampled from a woman under 30 with Graves' hyperthyroidism. What was sequenced was blood. J is TRBJ1-1 and V is TRBV20-1; unclear D gene. The CDR3 DNA follows: TGCAGTGCTAGGAGTCGATTTAGGAACACTGAAGCTTTCTTT. It is translated as CSARSRFRNTEAFF.